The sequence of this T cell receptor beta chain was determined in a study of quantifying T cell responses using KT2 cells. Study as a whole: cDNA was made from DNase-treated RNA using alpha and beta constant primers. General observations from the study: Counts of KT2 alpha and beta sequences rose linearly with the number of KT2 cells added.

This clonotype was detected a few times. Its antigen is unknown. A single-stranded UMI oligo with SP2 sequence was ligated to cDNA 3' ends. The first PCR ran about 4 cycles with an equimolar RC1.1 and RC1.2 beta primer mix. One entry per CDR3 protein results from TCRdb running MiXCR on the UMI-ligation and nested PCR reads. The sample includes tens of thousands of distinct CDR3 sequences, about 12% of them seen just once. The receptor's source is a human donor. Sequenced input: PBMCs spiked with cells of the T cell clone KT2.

The CDR3 bases are TGCGCCAGCAGCCAAGCTTTAGGGGATCTAGCCAAAAACATTCAGTACTTC. This translates into CASSQALGDLAKNIQYF. The rearrangement joins TRBV4-1 to TRBJ2-4; tentative D call: TRBD1 (5 bases). CDR3 length equals 17 residues. V was trimmed by 1 base and J by 0 bases, leaving 13 bases between them. Germline values: CDR1 MGHRA, CDR2 YSYEKL.